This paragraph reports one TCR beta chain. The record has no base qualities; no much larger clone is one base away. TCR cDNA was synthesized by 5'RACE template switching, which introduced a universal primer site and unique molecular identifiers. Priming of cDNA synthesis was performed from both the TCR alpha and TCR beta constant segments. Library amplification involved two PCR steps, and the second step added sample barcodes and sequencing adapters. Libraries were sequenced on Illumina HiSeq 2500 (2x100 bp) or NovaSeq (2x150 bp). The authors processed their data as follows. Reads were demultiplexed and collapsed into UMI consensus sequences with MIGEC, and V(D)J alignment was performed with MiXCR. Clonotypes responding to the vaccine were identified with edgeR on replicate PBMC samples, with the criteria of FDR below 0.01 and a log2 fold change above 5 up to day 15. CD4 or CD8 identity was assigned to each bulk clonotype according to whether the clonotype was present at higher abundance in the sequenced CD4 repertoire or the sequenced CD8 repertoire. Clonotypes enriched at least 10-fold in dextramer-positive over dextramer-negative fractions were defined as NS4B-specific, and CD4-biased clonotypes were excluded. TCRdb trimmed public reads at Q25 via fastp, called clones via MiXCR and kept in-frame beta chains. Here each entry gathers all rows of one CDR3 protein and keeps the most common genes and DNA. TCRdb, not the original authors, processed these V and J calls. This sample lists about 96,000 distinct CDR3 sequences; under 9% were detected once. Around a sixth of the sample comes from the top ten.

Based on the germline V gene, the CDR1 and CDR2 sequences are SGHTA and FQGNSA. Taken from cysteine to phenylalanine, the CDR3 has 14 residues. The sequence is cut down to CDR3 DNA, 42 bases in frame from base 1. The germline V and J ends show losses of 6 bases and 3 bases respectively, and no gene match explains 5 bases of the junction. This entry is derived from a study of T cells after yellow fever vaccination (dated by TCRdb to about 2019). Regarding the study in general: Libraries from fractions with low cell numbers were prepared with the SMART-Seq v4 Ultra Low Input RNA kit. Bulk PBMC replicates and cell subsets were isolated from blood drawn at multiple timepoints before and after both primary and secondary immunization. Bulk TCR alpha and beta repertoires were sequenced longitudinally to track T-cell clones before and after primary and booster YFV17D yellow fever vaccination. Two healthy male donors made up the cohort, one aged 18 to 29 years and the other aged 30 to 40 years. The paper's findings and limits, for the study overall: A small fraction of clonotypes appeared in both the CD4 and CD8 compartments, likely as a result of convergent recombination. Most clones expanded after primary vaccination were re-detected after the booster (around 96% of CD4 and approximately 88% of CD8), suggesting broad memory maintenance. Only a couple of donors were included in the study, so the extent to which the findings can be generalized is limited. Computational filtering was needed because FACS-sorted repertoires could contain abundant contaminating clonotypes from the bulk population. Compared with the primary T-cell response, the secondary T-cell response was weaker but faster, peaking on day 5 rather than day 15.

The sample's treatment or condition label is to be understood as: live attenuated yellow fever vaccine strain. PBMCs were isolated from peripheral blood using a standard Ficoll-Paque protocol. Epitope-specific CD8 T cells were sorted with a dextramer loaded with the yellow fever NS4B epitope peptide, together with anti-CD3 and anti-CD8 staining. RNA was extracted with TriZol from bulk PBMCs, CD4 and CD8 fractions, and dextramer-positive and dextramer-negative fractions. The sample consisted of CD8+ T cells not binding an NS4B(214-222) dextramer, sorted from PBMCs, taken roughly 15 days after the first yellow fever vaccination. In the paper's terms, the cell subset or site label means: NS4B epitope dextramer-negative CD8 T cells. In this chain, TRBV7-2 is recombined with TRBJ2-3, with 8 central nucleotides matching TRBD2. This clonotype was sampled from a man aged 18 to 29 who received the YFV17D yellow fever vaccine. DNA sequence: TGTGCCAGCAGGTCAGCGGGGGTGACAGATACGCAGTATTTT. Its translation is CASRSAGVTDTQYF.